Presented here are 4 T cell receptor beta chains from one specimen sequenced in a study of technical replicates of blood from several donors. Profiled with immunoSEQ multiplex PCR; TCRdb holds only in-frame clones, not every one. The table lists roughly 79,000 clones, roughly four fifths of them singletons, with nearly 4% in the top ten. The sequenced sample consisted of PBMCs. These receptors came from a human donor in good health. Some clones in this sample may be carry-over from other donors' samples.

In the case of this clone: One junction end does not reproduce the germline sequence, and a read error may be involved. CDR3 in DNA: TGCGCCAGCAGTGAATCGCCTGGCCGTCATGAGCAGTTCTTC. It specifies CASSESPGRHEQFF. This chain uses TRBV25-1 with TRBJ2-1, with D hard to call. The germline gives CDR1 MGHDK, CDR2 SYGVNS. The length of the CDR3 is 14 residues.

The chain uses TRBV25-1 and TRBJ1-2, with D possibly being TRBD1 (5 bases). In germline, CDR1 is MGHDK, CDR2 SYGVNS. This CDR3 is built from 16 residues. Trimming took 4 bases from V and 0 from J, leaving 15 bases between them. The DNA for the CDR3 is TGTGCCAGCAGTGCGGAGGGACGTTTGGCTAACTATGGCTACACCTTC. Protein: CASSAEGRLANYGYTF.

The CDR3 DNA reads TGCGCCAGCAGCCTCTACACCCCCACTAGCGGGACGAACACCGGGGAGCTGTTTTTT. It translates to CASSLYTPTSGTNTGELFF. The chain links TRBV4-3 to TRBJ2-2; 10 bases are shared with TRBD2. This CDR3 spans 19 amino acids. The junction had 11 bases not matched to a gene; V was cut back by 4 bases and J by 0 bases. CDR1 is LGHNA, CDR2 YSLEER, per germline.

This rearrangement joins TRBV29-1 to TRBJ1-2; TRBD1 matches 12 bases. Looked up from germline, CDR1 is SQVTM and CDR2 is ANQGSEA. Trimming cost V 4 bases and J 7 bases; bases outside gene matches: 10. The CDR3 has 15 residues. The CDR3 region is CSVAGTGTGGGGYTF. In DNA form, the CDR3 reads TGCAGCGTTGCGGGAACCGGGACAGGGGGCGGTGGCTACACCTTC.